The next 24 T cell receptor beta chains were all read from a single sample in a study of T cell responses to AZD1222 COVID-19 vaccine. The assay was immunoSEQ multiplex PCR, and TCRdb's table has in-frame clones only and misses some. The sample shows over 200,000 clones, about 94% of them seen only once. The sequencing here drew on peripheral blood, taken 28 days after the second dose of the MenACWY control vaccine. The receptors stem from an adult who received the MenACWY meningococcal vaccine as a control.

The rearrangement joins TRBV4-3 to TRBJ2-3, with D perhaps TRBD1 or TRBD2 (5 bases each). This CDR3 has 18 amino acids. The germline V gene encodes CDR1 LGHNA and CDR2 YSLEER. The germline V and J ends were trimmed by 0 bases and 0 bases, with 16 bases remaining between them. The CDR3 DNA follows: TGCGCCAGCAGCCAAGATAGTAGGACGGGACCGAGCACAGATACGCAGTATTTT. This sequence encodes CASSQDSRTGPSTDTQYF.

The chain employs TRBV4-3 and TRBJ2-1; D is undetermined. The CDR3 runs to 14 residues. The V end was cut by 0 bases, the J end by 7 bases, with 10 bases between. Germline assignment: CDR1 LGHNA and CDR2 YSLEER. CDR3 DNA: TGCGCCAGCAGCCAAGAGACATTGGGGAATGAGCAGTTCTTC. The encoded protein is CASSQETLGNEQFF.

Concerning this clone itself: One end of the junction is discordant with germline, which a read error may explain. The rearrangement links TRBV4-2 to TRBJ1-1, with D hard to call. The CDR3 contains 14 residues. Germline CDR1 is LGHNA and CDR2 is YNFKEQ. The CDR3 reads CASSQESGGTEAFF. DNA of the CDR3: TGTGCCAGTAGCCAGGAGTCAGGCGGCACTGAAGCTTTCTTT.

The chain employs TRBV24-1 and TRBJ1-5; D unclear. The V gene's germline CDR1 is KGHDR and CDR2 SFDVKD. The V and J ends lost 5 bases and 6 bases respectively, with 10 bases between them. The CDR3 has 13 amino acids. CDR3 DNA sequence: TGTGCCACCAGTGCTGAGGCGCGTCAGCCCCAGCATTTT. Translating it yields CATSAEARQPQHF.

V is TRBV6-5 and J is TRBJ1-1, with D possibly TRBD1 on 5 matching bases. Germline V gene data show CDR1 as MNHEY and CDR2 as SVGAGI. There are 12 residues in the CDR3. V lost 7 bases, J lost 6 bases, and 12 bases lay in between. CDR3: CASNPGGSEAFF. The CDR3 DNA sequence: TGTGCCAGCAATCCCGGGGGGTCTGAAGCTTTCTTT.

This chain uses TRBV6-5 with TRBJ2-1; the match to TRBD2 covers 9 bases. Looked up from germline, CDR1 is MNHEY and CDR2 is SVGAGI. The CDR3 has 14 amino acids. With 0 bases clipped from V and 14 bases from J, the junction kept 8 bases outside the gene matches. The CDR3 is CASSYSRVAGGEFF. Written as DNA, the CDR3 is TGTGCCAGCAGTTACTCGAGAGTCGCGGGAGGGGAGTTCTTC.

V and J are TRBV9 and TRBJ1-3, with a tentative D call TRBD1 (5 bases). The CDR3 contains 15 residues. Germline loops: CDR1 SGDLS, CDR2 YYNGEE. Trimming removed 3 bases at V and 0 bases at J, with 10 bases between. The CDR3 DNA sequence: TGTGCCAGCAGCGCCCAGGGTATCTCTGGAAACACCATATATTTT. Translating it yields CASSAQGISGNTIYF.

V usage is TRBV19 and J usage is TRBJ2-7, with 11 bases that match TRBD2. After removal of 3 bases from V and 5 bases from J, the junction contained 9 bases not matched to a gene. Germline CDR1 reads LNHDA; CDR2 reads SQIVND (reference sequence). The CDR3 has 16 amino acids. The CDR3 protein is CASSIGLAGLGNEQYF. DNA of the CDR3: TGTGCCAGTAGTATCGGACTAGCGGGCCTCGGGAACGAGCAGTACTTC. Using reference TRBV19 and TRBJ2-7 for the parts outside the CDR3, the full variable domain is DGGITQSPKYLFRKEGQNVTLSCEQNLNHDAMYWYRQDPGQGLRLIYYSQIVNDFQKGDIAEGYSVSREKKESFPLTVTSAQKNPTAFYLCASSIGLAGLGNEQYFGPGTRLTVT.

J is TRBJ2-5 and V is TRBV4-3, with D possibly matching TRBD1 (5 bases). V dropped 0 bases and J dropped 5 bases, with 13 bases sitting between them. The germline V gene encodes CDR1 LGHNA and CDR2 YSLEER. The CDR3 contains 15 residues. CDR3 nucleotide sequence: TGCGCCAGCAGCCAAGATAAAGGGGCAAGGGAGACCCAGTACTTC. Translation: CASSQDKGARETQYF.

This rearrangement joins TRBV28 to TRBJ2-5; 11 positions match TRBD2. CDR1 and CDR2 from the germline V gene are MDHEN and SYDVKM. The CDR3 consists of 15 residues. With 6 bases clipped from V and 5 bases from J, the junction kept 8 bases outside the gene matches. The CDR3 loop is CASRKLAGVEETQYF. The CDR3 DNA reads as TGTGCCAGCAGAAAACTAGCGGGAGTAGAGGAGACCCAGTACTTC. The full variable domain, in which reference TRBV28 and TRBJ2-5 provide the parts outside the CDR3, is DVKVTQSSRYLVKRTGEKVFLECVQDMDHENMFWYRQDPGLGLRLIYFSYDVKMKEKGDIPEGYSVSREKKERFSLILESASTNQTSMYLCASRKLAGVEETQYFGPGTRLLVL.

The chain has TRBV12-3 or TRBV12-4 and TRBJ1-4, with a possible D match to TRBD1 (5 bases). The V end lost 6 bases, the J end lost 10 bases, and 9 bases lay between the germline ends. The CDR3 is 11 residues long. CDR3 residues: CASRAQGKLFF. The CDR3, as DNA: TGTGCCAGCAGAGCCCAGGGAAAACTGTTTTTT.

The chain carries TRBV3-1 (or the pseudogene TRBV3-2) and TRBJ1-5; D is possibly TRBD1 (5 bases). CDR1 is LGHDT and CDR2 is YNNKEL in the germline V gene (reference sequence). This CDR3 has 14 amino acids. V shed 5 bases and J shed 3 bases, with 11 bases lying between them. Written as DNA, the CDR3 is TGTGCCAGCAGCGGTGACAGCTTCAATCAGCCCCAGCATTTT. Protein: CASSGDSFNQPQHF.

V is TRBV9 and J is TRBJ1-5; unclear D gene. Germline V gives CDR1 SGDLS, CDR2 YYNGEE. CDR3 length: 13 amino acids. V dropped 0 bases and J dropped 7 bases, with 8 bases sitting between them. Here the CDR3 reads CASSVATGQPQHF. CDR3 coding DNA: TGTGCCAGCAGCGTAGCTACGGGGCAGCCCCAGCATTTT.

The V call is TRBV19, the J call TRBJ1-1; 7 bases agree with TRBD1. Trimming cost V 4 bases and J 1 base; bases outside gene matches: 9. This CDR3 is built from 16 residues. CDR1 is LNHDA and CDR2 is SQIVND in the germline V gene (reference sequence). DNA of the CDR3: TGTGCCAGTAGTACTCCGTACAGGGGCAGGAACACTGAAGCTTTCTTT. The encoded protein is CASSTPYRGRNTEAFF. The whole variable domain, remainder taken from reference TRBV19 and TRBJ1-1, is DGGITQSPKYLFRKEGQNVTLSCEQNLNHDAMYWYRQDPGQGLRLIYYSQIVNDFQKGDIAEGYSVSREKKESFPLTVTSAQKNPTAFYLCASSTPYRGRNTEAFFGQGTRLTVV.

J is TRBJ1-6 and V is TRBV9; no clear D. Germline values: CDR1 SGDLS, CDR2 YYNGEE. Trimming took 0 bases from V and 9 from J, leaving 4 bases between them. This CDR3 is built from 12 residues. Here the CDR3 DNA reads TGTGCCAGCAGCGTAGGAGGTTCACCCCTCCACTTT. Its protein is CASSVGGSPLHF.

The chain links TRBV7-8 to TRBJ2-5; 10 bases line up with TRBD1. The V gene end was trimmed by 3 bases and the J gene end by 4 bases; junction bases not matched to a gene: 5. Germline CDR1 and CDR2: SGHVS and FQNEAQ. This CDR3 comprises 15 residues. The CDR3 nucleotides are TGTGCCAGCAGCTTTAGACAGGGGGCTCGAGAGACCCAGTACTTC. Protein sequence: CASSFRQGARETQYF.

The chain's CDR3 is CASSDLRGGIVDTQYF. The DNA of the CDR3 is TGTGCCAGCAGTGACCTGCGAGGAGGGATAGTAGATACGCAGTATTTT. This rearrangement joins TRBV25-1 to TRBJ2-3, with a possible D match to TRBD2 (6 bases). V lost 3 bases and J lost 5, with 18 bases in between. Germline loops: CDR1 MGHDK, CDR2 SYGVNS. The CDR3 loop spans 16 amino acids. The full variable domain, in which reference TRBV25-1 and TRBJ2-3 provide the parts outside the CDR3, is EADIYQTPRYLVIGTGKKITLECSQTMGHDKMYWYQQDPGMELHLIHYSYGVNSTEKGDLSSESTVSRIRTEHFPLTLESARPSHTSQYLCASSDLRGGIVDTQYFGPGTRLTVL.

This chain uses TRBV5-1 with TRBJ2-5; D unresolved. CDR3 length: 15 residues. V lost 3 bases to trimming and J lost 0 bases, with 12 bases between them. Germline values: CDR1 SGHRS, CDR2 YFSETQ. The CDR3 protein is CASSSRVVYQETQYF. The DNA of the CDR3 is TGCGCCAGCAGCTCGCGCGTGGTTTACCAAGAGACCCAGTACTTC.

The gene calls are TRBV11-2 and TRBJ2-7; tentative D call: TRBD2 (6 bases). CDR3 length equals 12 residues. Between the trimmed V and J ends, which lost 5 bases and 5 bases, there was a span of 10 bases. Germline lookup yields CDR1 SGHAT and CDR2 FQNNGV. DNA of the CDR3: TGTGCCAGCAGCCCAGGAGGGAACGAGCAGTACTTC. Translated, it gives CASSPGGNEQYF.

The chain uses TRBV5-1 and TRBJ1-1; maybe TRBD1 (5 bases). The CDR3 totals 16 residues. In germline, CDR1 is SGHRS, CDR2 YFSETQ. V was clipped by 4 bases and J by 5 bases, with 21 bases between them. The CDR3 nucleotides read TGCGCCAGCAGCGTAACGACAGACCATTTACTAACTGAAGCTTTCTTT. It yields the protein CASSVTTDHLLTEAFF.

The J gene is TRBJ1-5, the V gene TRBV11-3, with a weak D call TRBD1 (5 bases). Trimming stripped 7 bases from V and 8 bases from J, with 12 bases between. The CDR3 has 12 amino acids. Germline-derived CDR1 and CDR2 are SGHNT and YENEEA. The CDR3 DNA is TGTGCCAGCAAACAGGATAGAAAGCCCCAGCATTTT. Translated: CASKQDRKPQHF.

This chain connects TRBV4-3 to TRBJ1-1; 8 bases match TRBD1. After removal of 0 bases from V and 6 bases from J, the junction contained 6 bases not matched to a gene. There are 15 residues in the CDR3. Germline loops: CDR1 LGHNA, CDR2 YSLEER. Here the CDR3 reads CASSQERDRGSEAFF. The CDR3 region has the DNA TGCGCCAGCAGCCAAGAAAGAGACAGGGGCTCTGAAGCTTTCTTT.

The chain uses TRBV10-1 and TRBJ2-1, with a tentative D call TRBD2 (6 bases). The CDR3 loop spans 14 amino acids. Germline V lookup: CDR1 WNHNN, CDR2 SYGVQD (reference sequence). The V and J ends lost 6 bases and 7 bases respectively, with 16 bases between them. The DNA of the CDR3 is TGCGCCAGCAGCGCGCAGGGACTGGGAAATGAGCAGTTCTTC. Its translation is CASSAQGLGNEQFF.

The chain couples TRBV4-1 to TRBJ2-7; TRBD1 matches 7 bases. CDR1 is MGHRA and CDR2 is YSYEKL in the germline V gene. V gave up 5 bases and J gave up 1 base; unmatched junction bases: 11. The CDR3 covers 16 residues. This CDR3 reads CASSGRDRSGSYEQYF. The CDR3 DNA reads as TGCGCCAGCAGCGGCCGGGACAGATCAGGGTCCTACGAGCAGTACTTC.